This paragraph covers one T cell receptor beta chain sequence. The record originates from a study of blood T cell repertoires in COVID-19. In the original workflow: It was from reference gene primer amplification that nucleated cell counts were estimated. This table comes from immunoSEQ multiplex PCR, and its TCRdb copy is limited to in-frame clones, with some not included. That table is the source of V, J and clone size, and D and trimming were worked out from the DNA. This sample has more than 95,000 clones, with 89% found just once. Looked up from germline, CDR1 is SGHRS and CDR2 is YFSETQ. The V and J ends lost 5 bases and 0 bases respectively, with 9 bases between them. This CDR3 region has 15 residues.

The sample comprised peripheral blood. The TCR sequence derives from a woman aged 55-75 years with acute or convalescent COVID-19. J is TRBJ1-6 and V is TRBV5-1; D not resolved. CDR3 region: CASRPGSSYNSPLHF. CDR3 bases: TGCGCCAGCAGGCCTGGGAGCTCCTATAATTCACCCCTCCACTTT.